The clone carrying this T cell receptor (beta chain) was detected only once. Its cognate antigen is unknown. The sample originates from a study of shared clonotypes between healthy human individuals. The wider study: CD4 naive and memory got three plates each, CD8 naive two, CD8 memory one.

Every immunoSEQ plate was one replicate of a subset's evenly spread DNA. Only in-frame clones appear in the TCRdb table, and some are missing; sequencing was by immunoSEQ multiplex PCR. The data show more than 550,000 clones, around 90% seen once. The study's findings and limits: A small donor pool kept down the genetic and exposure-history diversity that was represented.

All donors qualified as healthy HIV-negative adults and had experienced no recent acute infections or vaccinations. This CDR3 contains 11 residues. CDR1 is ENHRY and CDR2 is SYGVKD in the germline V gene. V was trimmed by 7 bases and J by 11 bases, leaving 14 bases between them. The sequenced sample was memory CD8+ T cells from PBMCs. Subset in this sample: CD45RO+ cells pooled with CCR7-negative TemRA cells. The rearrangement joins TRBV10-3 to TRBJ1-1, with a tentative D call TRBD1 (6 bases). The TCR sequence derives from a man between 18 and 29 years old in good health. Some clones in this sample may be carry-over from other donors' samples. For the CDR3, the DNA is TGTGCCATCAAAGACGGGACAAGGGCTTTCTTT. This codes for CAIKDGTRAFF.